This T cell receptor (beta chain) was captured by sequencing in a study of blood T cell repertoires in COVID-19. In the study's own analysis: Estimation of nucleated cell counts relied on the amplification of reference gene primers. This table comes from immunoSEQ multiplex PCR, and its TCRdb copy is limited to in-frame clones, with some not included. V, J and clone size reflect that table, while D and trimming were determined from the DNA. The sample includes about 210,000 clones, around four fifths of them seen just once. CDR3 length: 17 residues. The J segment lost 0 bases and the V segment lost 0 bases, leaving 5 bases of the junction unmatched. Germline CDR1 SGDLS, CDR2 YYNGEE.

Sequencing used peripheral blood. The source is a woman between 45 and 60 years old with active or convalescent COVID-19. V usage is TRBV9 and J usage is TRBJ2-2; TRBD1 matches 7 bases. As DNA, the CDR3 is TGTGCCAGCAGCGTAGCTGCCCAGGGGGCGAACACCGGGGAGCTGTTTTTT. This translates into CASSVAAQGANTGELFF.